Listed here are 26 T cell receptor beta chains from one sample, sequenced in a study of blood T cell repertoires in COVID-19. TCRdb's copy holds only in-frame clones and misses some; the assay was immunoSEQ multiplex PCR. Altogether 160,000 or so clones are present, about four fifths being singletons, with the ten largest covering 10% to 15%. Sequenced material: peripheral blood. The receptor source for this set is a man between 65 and 85 years old who had recovered from COVID-19.

V gene TRBV6-2 or TRBV6-3 combines with J gene TRBJ2-2, with 8 positions matching TRBD2. Germline trimming cut 0 bases from V and 7 bases from J; bases unmatched to any gene: 7. This CDR3 contains 16 residues. Germline loops: CDR1 MNHEY, CDR2 SVGEGT. The CDR3, as DNA: TGTGCCAGCAGTTACTCAGGACTAGCCCGCGACGGGGAGCTGTTTTTT. Protein product: CASSYSGLARDGELFF.

This chain uses TRBV11-2 with TRBJ2-2; TRBD1 matches 7 bases. CDR1 and CDR2 (germline): SGHAT, FQNNGV. The trim removed 4 bases at V and 7 bases at J, leaving 9 bases unmatched. This CDR3 comprises 15 residues. The CDR3 sequence is CASSSDRVRHGELFF. DNA of the CDR3: TGTGCCAGCAGCTCTGACAGGGTTCGTCACGGGGAGCTGTTTTTT.

The chain is built from TRBV5-1 and TRBJ2-3; D might be TRBD2 (5 bases). Trimming pared 0 bases from V and 0 bases from J, leaving 14 bases between. Germline V CDR1 and CDR2: SGHRS, YFSETQ. The CDR3 consists of 17 residues. The CDR3 sequence is CASSLDGGLSSTDTQYF. In DNA, the CDR3 is TGCGCCAGCAGCTTGGACGGAGGACTTTCTAGCACAGATACGCAGTATTTT.

This sequence joins TRBV6-2 or TRBV6-3 and TRBJ2-7, with D hard to call. The V end lost 6 bases, the J end lost 4 bases, and 7 bases lay between the germline ends. Germline V CDR1 and CDR2: MNHEY, SVGEGT. The CDR3 length is 11 residues. The CDR3 here is CASSFTYEQYF. The CDR3 DNA is TGTGCCAGCAGCTTCACATACGAGCAGTACTTC.

This clone was seen a handful of times. V usage is TRBV5-6 and J usage is TRBJ1-3; D might be TRBD1 (6 bases). The V end was cut by 4 bases, the J end by 4 bases, with 18 bases between. The CDR3 is made up of 16 amino acids. Germline V gives CDR1 SGHDT, CDR2 YYEEEE. CDR3 loop: CASSLRAGDSGNTIYF. In nucleotides, the CDR3 is TGTGCCAGCAGCCTCCGCGCAGGGGATTCGGGAAACACCATATATTTT.

The V call is TRBV7-8, the J call TRBJ2-3; 7 bases are a match to TRBD2. This CDR3 spans 17 amino acids. Germline assignment: CDR1 SGHVS and CDR2 FQNEAQ. V was clipped by 1 base and J by 1 base; unmatched bases: 8. The CDR3 nucleotides are TGTGCCAGCAGCTTAGTTGGGGGTCGGGAGGGCACAGATACGCAGTATTTT. Encoded protein: CASSLVGGREGTDTQYF.

This clone was seen only a few times. The chain links TRBV4-1 to TRBJ2-3; TRBD2 matches 9 bases. The CDR3 is 16 amino acids. J lost 4 bases, V lost 1 base, and 6 bases had no gene match. The germline gives CDR1 MGHRA, CDR2 YSYEKL. The CDR3 DNA follows: TGCGCCAGCAGCCAAGGAGCGGGAGGTTTCCCAGATACGCAGTATTTT. This encodes CASSQGAGGFPDTQYF.

The chain recombines TRBV6-6 with TRBJ2-1; 11 positions match TRBD2. The CDR3 loop spans 15 amino acids. Germline V gives CDR1 MNHNY, CDR2 SVGAGI (reference sequence). V shed 10 bases and J 3 bases; nucleotides not matched to a gene: 8. The CDR3 region has the DNA TGTGCCACCCAGAGACTAGCGGGAAACTACAATGAGCAGTTCTTC. Amino acid sequence: CATQRLAGNYNEQFF.

The rearrangement joins TRBV21-1 to TRBJ1-3; no DNA check was done on the table's D call, TRBD1. TRBV21-1 is tagged as a pseudogene. This CDR3 contains 15 residues. In nucleotides, the CDR3 is TGTGCCAGCAGCCCCCCCGGGACAGTTAGAAACACCATATATTTT. Encoded protein: CASSPPGTVRNTIYF.

This clone was detected only once. The chain carries TRBV12-3 or TRBV12-4 and TRBJ2-7; 11 positions match TRBD1. Germline trimming cut 5 bases from V and 6 bases from J; bases unmatched to any gene: 3. The CDR3 totals 13 residues. This CDR3 is CASSRTGGGEQYF. For the CDR3, the DNA is TGTGCCAGCAGTCGGACAGGGGGCGGCGAGCAGTACTTC.

The J gene is TRBJ2-1, the V gene TRBV7-2; D remains unclear. In germline, CDR1 is SGHTA, CDR2 FQGNSA. Trimming shortened V by 1 base and J by 5 bases, and 12 bases separated the two germline ends. CDR3 length: 15 amino acids. This CDR3 reads CASSLESARHNEQFF. Written as DNA, the CDR3 is TGTGCCAGCAGCTTAGAAAGCGCTAGGCACAATGAGCAGTTCTTC.

The chain carries TRBV5-1 and TRBJ1-2; 10 bases match TRBD1. CDR1 is SGHRS and CDR2 is YFSETQ in the germline V gene. V lost 1 base and J lost 6; bases outside the gene matches: 9. CDR3 length equals 16 residues. The CDR3 DNA follows: TGCGCCAGCAGCTTGAGTGGGACAGGGGCCGGTGATGGCTACACCTTC. The encoded protein is CASSLSGTGAGDGYTF.

This rearrangement joins TRBV21-1 to TRBJ2-5; the table assigns TRBD1, which was not confirmed against the DNA. TRBV21-1 is listed as a pseudogene. The CDR3 is 14 amino acids. In DNA, the CDR3 is TGTGCCAGCAGCAGTTCGCAGGGTAAAGAGACCCAGTACTTC. Translation gives CASSSSQGKETQYF.

The genes are TRBV4-1 and TRBJ2-7, with D tentatively TRBD2 (6 bases). With 2 bases removed from V and 0 bases from J, the gap between germline ends came to 8 bases. The V gene's germline CDR1 is MGHRA and CDR2 YSYEKL. This CDR3 has 14 amino acids. CDR3 bases: TGCGCCAGCAGCCAAATCGGGAGCTCCTACGAGCAGTACTTC. It codes for CASSQIGSSYEQYF.

The chain links TRBV4-2 to TRBJ2-5, with 13 bases identical to TRBD2. V gave up 2 bases and J gave up 2 bases; unmatched junction bases: 2. Germline V lookup: CDR1 LGHNA, CDR2 YNFKEQ. CDR3 length equals 16 residues. The CDR3 region has the DNA TGTGCCAGCAGCCAAAGGGGACTAGCGGGACAAGAGACCCAGTACTTC. Protein product: CASSQRGLAGQETQYF.

This chain links TRBV6-5 with TRBJ2-7, with a possible D match to TRBD2 (6 bases). Germline assignment: CDR1 MNHEY and CDR2 SVGAGI. This CDR3 spans 14 amino acids. Trimming left V 3 bases short and J 7 bases short, with 16 bases between. CDR3 DNA sequence: TGTGCCAGCAGTTATGTCCTGAAACGGGGGGAGCAGTACTTC. It codes for CASSYVLKRGEQYF.

This clone was recorded once. The rearrangement joins TRBV6-5 to TRBJ1-2, with D maybe TRBD1 (6 bases). CDR1 is MNHEY and CDR2 is SVGAGI in the germline V gene. CDR3 length: 15 residues. V lost 7 bases and J lost 1, with 16 bases in between. The chain's CDR3 is CASTARGVFNYGYTF. The CDR3 DNA follows: TGTGCCAGCACCGCCAGGGGCGTATTTAACTATGGCTACACCTTC.

This chain uses TRBV30 with TRBJ1-4, with D possibly TRBD1 on 6 matching bases. The CDR3 runs to 13 residues. V lost 5 bases, J lost 5 bases, and 12 bases lay in between. Germline lookup yields CDR1 GTSNPN and CDR2 SVGIG (reference sequence). The CDR3 DNA reads as TGTGCCTGGGAAGGGGGGGAGAATGAAAAACTGTTTTTT. Translation gives CAWEGGENEKLFF.

The table lists this clone with a count of one. The V gene is TRBV7-2, the J gene TRBJ2-6; 10 nucleotides match TRBD1. The V segment lost 4 bases and the J segment 0 bases; nucleotides outside the gene matches: 3. CDR1 SGHTA and CDR2 FQGNSA come from the germline V gene. This CDR3 has 17 amino acids. CDR3: CASSSGQGGSGANVLTF. The DNA of the CDR3 is TGTGCCAGCAGCTCAGGACAGGGGGGCTCTGGGGCCAACGTCCTGACTTTC.

The chain combines TRBV5-1 with TRBJ2-5, with TRBD1 as a possible D gene (5 bases). This CDR3 has 17 residues. The V and J ends lost 0 bases and 5 bases respectively, with 20 bases between them. The germline V gene has CDR1 SGHRS and CDR2 YFSETQ. CDR3 amino acids: CASSLGTDTPSRETQYF. Written as DNA, the CDR3 is TGCGCCAGCAGCTTGGGAACGGACACTCCCTCGAGGGAGACCCAGTACTTC. Full variable domain (rest looked up from reference TRBV5-1 and TRBJ2-5): KAGVTQTPRYLIKTRGQQVTLSCSPISGHRSVSWYQQTPGQGLQFLFEYFSETQRNKGNFPGRFSGRQFSNSRSEMNVSTLELGDSALYLCASSLGTDTPSRETQYFGPGTRLLVL.

This clone was seen only once. The rearrangement links TRBV27 to TRBJ2-1; 9 bases agree with TRBD2. Trimming took 3 bases from V and 0 from J; bases not matched to a gene: 3. The CDR3 has 16 amino acids. Germline CDR1 and CDR2: MNHEY and SMNVEV (reference sequence). Here the CDR3 DNA reads TGTGCCAGCAGTTTTCTTAGCGGGAGCTCCTACAATGAGCAGTTCTTC. Translated, it gives CASSFLSGSSYNEQFF.

The chain carries TRBV5-4 and TRBJ2-2, with D perhaps TRBD1 (5 bases). The CDR3 extends over 16 amino acids. The germline V gene encodes CDR1 SGHNT and CDR2 YYREEE (reference sequence). Trimming left V 4 bases short and J 5 bases short, with 18 bases between. The CDR3 coding sequence is TGTGCCAGCAGCGTCCCGGCCAAGGGGCGAACCGGGGAGCTGTTTTTT. The encoded protein is CASSVPAKGRTGELFF.

This sequence joins TRBV9 and TRBJ1-4; 9 positions match TRBD1. The CDR3 is 14 residues long. The ends lost 3 bases at V and 4 bases at J; junction bases unmatched: 1. Germline V gene sequence: CDR1 SGDLS, CDR2 YYNGEE. CDR3 nucleotides: TGTGCCAGCAGCGCGGGACAGGGTAATGAAAAACTGTTTTTT. This codes for CASSAGQGNEKLFF.

This chain links TRBV19 with TRBJ1-6; 7 bases map to TRBD1. Germline V gene data show CDR1 as LNHDA and CDR2 as SQIVND (reference sequence). After removal of 7 bases from V and 9 bases from J, the junction contained 15 bases not matched to a gene. This CDR3 has 16 amino acids. CDR3 residues: CASKADPAGGSSPLHF. CDR3 DNA: TGTGCCAGTAAGGCCGACCCGGCAGGGGGAAGTTCACCCCTCCACTTT.

The chain uses TRBV11-2 and TRBJ2-1; the D gene is possibly TRBD2 (6 bases). The CDR3 loop spans 15 amino acids. Per germline, CDR1 SGHAT and CDR2 FQNNGV. V lost 5 bases to trimming and J lost 7 bases, with 18 bases between them. CDR3 DNA: TGTGCCAGCAGCCGGGCGGGAAGTCTGCAGAATGAGCAGTTCTTC. It specifies CASSRAGSLQNEQFF.

The J gene is TRBJ2-5, the V gene TRBV5-1; TRBD2 might be the D (6 bases). Per germline, CDR1 SGHRS and CDR2 YFSETQ. Deletions cut 5 bases from V and 4 bases from J, with 18 bases between. The length of the CDR3 is 15 residues. CDR3 sequence: CASSSEGRTGETQYF. In DNA form, the CDR3 reads TGCGCCAGCAGTTCGGAGGGCCGGACGGGAGAGACCCAGTACTTC. Full variable domain (rest looked up from reference TRBV5-1 and TRBJ2-5): KAGVTQTPRYLIKTRGQQVTLSCSPISGHRSVSWYQQTPGQGLQFLFEYFSETQRNKGNFPGRFSGRQFSNSRSEMNVSTLELGDSALYLCASSSEGRTGETQYFGPGTRLLVL.